What follows are 21 T cell receptor beta chains derived from one specimen sequenced in a study of T cells in women clearing cervical HPV infection. Using immunoSEQ multiplex PCR, the repertoire was profiled, and TCRdb retains in-frame clones only, with some absent. Recorded for this sample: 30,000 to 35,000 clones. The sample consisted of blood buffy coat. The receptors derive from a woman between 18 and 69 years old with a cervical HPV16 infection that either progressed to CIN3+ or cleared (not recorded which).

Points on this clone: The read ends 3 residues early relative to the CDR3; the germline J gene fills the gap. The chain employs TRBV19 and TRBJ2-1; 9 bases agree with TRBD1. Germline lookup yields CDR1 LNHDA and CDR2 SQIVND (reference sequence). Trimming at V came to 3 bases and at J to 7 bases, leaving 13 bases not matched to a gene. The CDR3 runs to 17 residues. The covered CDR3 bases are TGTGCCAGTAGTATCCCCAGGCGAAGACAGGGGGGGAATGAG. This sequence encodes CASSIPRRRQGGNE. The entire CDR3 reads CASSIPRRRQGGNEQFF.

For this clone: The sequence runs out 3 residues before the end of the CDR3; the remainder is reconstructed from the germline J gene. The chain has TRBV7-6 and TRBJ2-7; 8 nucleotides match TRBD1. The CDR3 totals 13 residues. Trimming cost V 5 bases and J 6 bases; bases outside gene matches: 6. Germline values: CDR1 SGHVS, CDR2 FNYEAQ. CDR3 bases read: TGTGCCAGCAGCCACGACAGGGGAGGCGAG. Its protein is CASSHDRGGE. The whole CDR3 protein reads CASSHDRGGEQYF.

Worth noting for this clone: From the germline J gene comes the end of the CDR3, since the read stops 3 residues before it. The chain links TRBV7-2 to TRBJ2-1; D call uncertain. The V end was cut by 4 bases, the J end by 9 bases, with 10 bases between. CDR1 is SGHTA, CDR2 FQGNSA, per germline. The CDR3 has 12 residues. The part of the CDR3 DNA that was read is TGTGCCAGCAGCTCCCTAGTAGGTGAG. Its translation is CASSSLVGE. The whole CDR3 sequence reads CASSSLVGEQFF.

As for this clone: The read halts 3 residues ahead of the CDR3 end, with the missing end drawn from the germline J gene. The chain uses TRBV7-2 and TRBJ1-6; 9 bases are a match to TRBD1. The germline V gene encodes CDR1 SGHTA and CDR2 FQGNSA. CDR3 length: 15 residues. Trimming at V came to 3 bases and at J to 10 bases, leaving 7 bases not matched to a gene. The CDR3 loop reads CASSLPGQGWSPLHF. The sequenced CDR3 bases are TGTGCCAGCAGCTTGCCGGGACAGGGCTGGTCACCC.

Note on this clone: The read finishes 3 residues shy of the CDR3 end, and the germline J gene is used to complete it. The chain recombines TRBV19 with TRBJ1-1, with 7 bases matching TRBD1. This CDR3 comprises 15 residues. Losses at the gene ends were 1 base for V and 0 bases for J; bases not matched to a gene: 2. Germline V gives CDR1 LNHDA, CDR2 SQIVND (reference sequence). CDR3 loop: CASSIGTGLNTEAFF. CDR3 DNA (partial): TGTGCCAGTAGTATAGGGACAGGACTGAACACTGAA.

Notes on this clone: A read error may produce the germline difference seen at one junction end. The read stops 3 residues short of the end of the CDR3; the missing end is completed from the germline J gene. This rearrangement joins TRBV4-2 to TRBJ1-2; unclear D gene. CDR3 length: 15 residues. CDR1 and CDR2 from the germline V gene are LGHNA and YNFKEQ. This CDR3 reads CASSQGDASPYGYTF. Incomplete CDR3 DNA: TGCGCCAGCAGCCAAGGTGATGCCAGTCCCTATGGC.

On this clone itself: With the read ending 3 residues before the CDR3 end, the germline J gene is used to fill in that end. The chain uses TRBV7-9 and TRBJ1-4; the D gene is possibly TRBD1 (5 bases). This CDR3 region has 15 residues. Germline CDR1 and CDR2: SEHNR and FQNEAQ (reference sequence). Trimming took off 9 bases at V and 4 bases at J, with 18 bases between the two ends. CDR3 sequence reads: CASLPKGSGNEKLFF. Partial CDR3 DNA: TGTGCCAGTCTACCCAAGGGGTCTGGTAATGAAAAA. Drawing the rest from reference TRBV7-9 and TRBJ1-4, the complete variable domain is DTGVSQNPRHKITKRGQNVTFRCDPISEHNRLYWYRQTLGQGPEFLTYFQNEAQLEKSRLLSDRFSAERPKGSFSTLEIQRTEQGDSAMYLCASLPKGSGNEKLFFGSGTQLSVL.

Notes on this clone: The read falls 3 residues short of the CDR3 end, and the missing part is taken from the germline J gene. This chain joins TRBV18 and TRBJ2-1, with TRBD1 matching 9 bases. V was clipped by 0 bases and J by 7 bases; unmatched bases: 1. Germline CDR1 is KGHSH and CDR2 is LQKENI. This CDR3 region has 14 residues. The part of the CDR3 DNA that was read is TGTGCCAGCTCACCACCAGGGACAGGGAATGAG. Protein product: CASSPPGTGNE. The full CDR3 reads CASSPPGTGNEQFF.

Notes on this clone: The read finishes 3 residues shy of the CDR3 end, and the germline J gene is used to complete it. The chain has TRBV14 and TRBJ1-2; possibly TRBD1 for D (6 bases). CDR1 SGHDN and CDR2 FVKESK come from the germline V gene. Trimming left V 2 bases short and J 4 bases short, with 8 bases between. The CDR3 runs 13 residues. The CDR3 bases that were read are TGTGCCAGCAGCCAACCAGGGGCCTATGGC. It specifies CASSQPGAYG. The complete CDR3 sequence is CASSQPGAYGYTF.

A note on this clone: Read sequence stops 3 residues before the CDR3 end, and the germline J gene provides the missing end. The J gene is TRBJ2-2, the V gene TRBV28, with 11 bases fitting TRBD1. CDR3 length: 17 amino acids. V trimming: 2 bases; J trimming: 1 base; junction bases outside the gene matches: 3. Germline V gene sequence: CDR1 MDHEN, CDR2 SYDVKM. The chain's CDR3 is CASSLGQGAQNTGELFF. CDR3 bases read: TGTGCCAGCAGTTTAGGACAGGGGGCGCAGAACACCGGGGAG.

In regard to this clone: The CDR3 end falls 3 residues outside the read, so it is completed with the germline J gene. The chain couples TRBV20-1 to TRBJ2-5, with TRBD1 matching 7 bases. With 6 bases clipped from V and 5 bases from J, the junction kept 9 bases outside the gene matches. The CDR3 is 13 amino acids. Germline values: CDR1 DFQATT, CDR2 SNEGSKA (reference sequence). This CDR3 reads CSARDSIVETQYF. The DNA read from the CDR3 is TGCAGTGCCCGGGACAGTATTGTCGAGACC.

Concerning this clone: The CDR3 extends 3 residues past the end of the read, so its final part is completed from the germline J gene. V gene TRBV5-1 combines with J gene TRBJ1-1, with D uncertain. CDR1 and CDR2 from the germline V gene are SGHRS and YFSETQ. The CDR3 sequence is 14 residues long. Trimming left V 0 bases short and J 1 base short, with 7 bases between. The part of the CDR3 DNA that was read is TGCGCCAGCAGCTTGGGATCTACGAACACTGAA. The encoded protein is CASSLGSTNTE. The complete CDR3 protein is CASSLGSTNTEAFF.

Comments on this clone: The read comes to an end 3 residues before the CDR3 does, leaving the germline J gene to fill in the end. The chain has TRBV5-1 and TRBJ2-5, with D possibly TRBD2 on 6 matching bases. The germline V gene encodes CDR1 SGHRS and CDR2 YFSETQ. This CDR3 has 13 amino acids. Trimming left V 5 bases short and J 5 bases short, with 13 bases between. CDR3: CASREGREETQYF. The CDR3 bases that were read are TGCGCCAGCAGGGAGGGCAGGGAGGAGACC.

Concerning this clone itself: The CDR3 goes on 3 residues after the read ends, and that part is filled in from the germline J gene. V usage is TRBV18 and J usage is TRBJ2-1, with a possible D match to TRBD1 (5 bases). The ends were cut back, 3 bases at V and 7 bases at J, with 13 bases in the middle. This CDR3 is built from 14 residues. Looked up from germline, CDR1 is KGHSH and CDR2 is LQKENI. This CDR3 reads CASSPLHDRNEQFF. The CDR3 bases that were read are TGTGCCAGCTCACCCCTCCACGACAGAAATGAG.

Of note for this clone: The DNA ends 3 residues before the CDR3 does, and the rest of the CDR3 is filled in from the germline J gene. The chain recombines TRBV10-3 with TRBJ2-5; D is perhaps TRBD2 (5 bases). The germline V gene has CDR1 ENHRY and CDR2 SYGVKD. This CDR3 is built from 14 residues. V was pared by 3 bases and J by 5 bases, with 13 bases between. CDR3 protein: CAISDEGISETQYF. The CDR3 bases that were read are TGTGCCATCAGTGACGAGGGTATTTCGGAGACC.

Incomplete CDR3 DNA: TGTGCCAGCAGCTTTAGCGGGAGGGCCGACAATGAG. Protein: CASSFSGRADNE. The entire CDR3 protein is CASSFSGRADNEQFF. The V and J genes are TRBV7-9 and TRBJ2-1; 11 bases are shared with TRBD2. The read ends 3 residues before the CDR3 terminus; that terminus is restored from the germline J gene. Trimming removed 3 bases from V and 5 bases from J; junction bases left unmatched: 3. Germline lookup yields CDR1 SEHNR and CDR2 FQNEAQ (reference sequence). The CDR3 spans 15 residues.

Details on this clone: The observed sequence ends 3 residues before the CDR3 terminus, with the missing tail filled in from the germline J gene. The chain combines TRBV20-1 with TRBJ1-1; D gene uncertain. The CDR3 extends over 14 amino acids. Germline lookup yields CDR1 DFQATT and CDR2 SNEGSKA (reference sequence). V lost 0 bases and J 0 bases, leaving 8 bases between the germline ends. The CDR3 protein is CSARDPLVNTEAFF. The CDR3 DNA, read in part, is TGCAGTGCTAGAGATCCGCTAGTGAACACTGAA.

The sequenced CDR3 bases are TGTGCCAGCAGCAAAGCAGGGACTTATAATGAAAAA. It specifies CASSKAGTYNEK. The full-length CDR3 reads as CASSKAGTYNEKLFF. The chain employs TRBV7-6 and TRBJ1-4; D may be TRBD1 (5 bases). The observed sequence ends 3 residues before the CDR3 terminus, with the missing tail filled in from the germline J gene. The V gene lost 5 bases and the J gene lost 4 bases, with 14 bases spanning the gap. CDR1 is SGHVS and CDR2 is FNYEAQ in the germline V gene. This CDR3 is 15 amino acids long.

Concerning this clone: With the read ending 3 residues before the CDR3 end, the germline J gene is used to fill in that end. The chain is built from TRBV20-1 and TRBJ2-3; 11 bases agree with TRBD2. The germline CDR1 and CDR2 sequences are DFQATT and SNEGSKA (reference sequence). The CDR3 sequence is 15 residues long. Germline trimming cut 0 bases from V and 7 bases from J; bases unmatched to any gene: 6. The sequenced CDR3 bases are TGCAGTGCTAGAGATAGCGGGAGGGTGAGGAATACG. Translating gives CSARDSGRVRNT. The full CDR3 protein is CSARDSGRVRNTQYF.

With respect to this clone: The sample has other DNA sequences that encode this CDR3 too. This CDR3 reads CASSLDRGGYNEQFF. The part of the CDR3 DNA that was read is TGTGCCAGCAGCCTCGACAGGGGTGGGTACAATGAG. The chain couples TRBV7-2 to TRBJ2-1; 8 bases agree with TRBD1. The read finishes 3 residues shy of the CDR3 end, and the germline J gene is used to complete it. The V gene's germline CDR1 is SGHTA and CDR2 FQGNSA. This CDR3 has 15 amino acids. V was pared by 5 bases and J by 4 bases, with 7 bases of the junction left unmatched.

Details on this clone: The sequence runs out 3 residues before the end of the CDR3; the remainder is reconstructed from the germline J gene. The chain is built from TRBV30 and TRBJ2-2; TRBD1 aligns across 9 bases. The CDR3 totals 15 residues. Germline loops: CDR1 GTSNPN, CDR2 SVGIG (reference sequence). The junction had 10 bases not matched to a gene; V was cut back by 5 bases and J by 6 bases. The sequenced CDR3 bases are TGTGCCTGGGTCGCCGGGGACAGGGAGGCCGGGGAG. Translated: CAWVAGDREAGE. The full CDR3 sequence reads CAWVAGDREAGELFF. Full variable domain (outside the CDR3, taken from reference TRBV30 and TRBJ2-2): SQTIHQWPATLVQPVGSPLSLECTVEGTSNPNLYWYRQAAGRGLQLLFYSVGIGQISSEVPQNLSASRPQDRQFILSSKKLLLSDSGFYLCAWVAGDREAGELFFGEGSRLTVL.